This entry lists 5 T cell receptor beta chains sequenced from one sample in a study of blood T cell repertoires in COVID-19. TCRdb's copy holds only in-frame clones and misses some; the assay was immunoSEQ multiplex PCR. The table records 300,000 to 450,000 clones, around nine tenths of them present only once. Sample: peripheral blood. These receptors all come from a human donor in a cohort sampled during active COVID-19.

This clone was observed once. The chain links TRBV20-1 to TRBJ2-2; no clear D. Germline V gives CDR1 DFQATT, CDR2 SNEGSKA (reference sequence). This CDR3 comprises 15 residues. The germline V and J ends were trimmed by 3 bases and 6 bases, with 17 bases remaining between them. The CDR3: CSASATNRLSGELFF. The CDR3 DNA follows: TGCAGTGCTAGTGCCACTAACCGTTTATCCGGGGAGCTGTTTTTT.

This rearrangement joins TRBV18 to TRBJ2-3; 13 positions agree with TRBD2. The CDR3 length is 16 residues. CDR1 is KGHSH and CDR2 is LQKENI in the germline V gene. After removal of 2 bases from V and 2 bases from J, the junction contained 1 base not matched to a gene. The DNA for the CDR3 is TGTGCCAGCTCACCAGGGACTAGCGGGACCACAGATACGCAGTATTTT. Translation gives CASSPGTSGTTDTQYF.

The rearrangement joins TRBV18 to TRBJ1-5; the D gene is possibly TRBD1 (6 bases). The germline V and J ends were trimmed by 3 bases and 4 bases, with 13 bases remaining between them. Germline CDR1 is KGHSH and CDR2 is LQKENI. The CDR3 runs 15 residues. The CDR3 nucleotides are TGTGCCAGCTCACCGGGGGCGGCGGAGAATCAGCCCCAGCATTTT. It specifies CASSPGAAENQPQHF.

The chain carries TRBV28 and TRBJ2-7, with TRBD2 as a possible D gene (6 bases). This CDR3 comprises 14 residues. V lost 2 bases, J lost 4 bases, and 12 bases lay in between. CDR1 is MDHEN and CDR2 is SYDVKM in the germline V gene. The CDR3 protein is CASSLEGGAYEQYF. In DNA, the CDR3 is TGTGCCAGCAGTTTAGAGGGAGGAGCTTACGAGCAGTACTTC.

The rearrangement links TRBV2 to TRBJ2-1; 11 nucleotides agree with TRBD2. This CDR3 comprises 15 residues. Losses at the gene ends were 2 bases for V and 13 bases for J; bases not matched to a gene: 10. Germline loops: CDR1 SNHLY, CDR2 FYNNEI. The CDR3 DNA is TGTGCCAGCAGTGAATTTTTACTAGCGGGAGAGGAACAGTTCTTC. Its protein is CASSEFLLAGEEQFF.